This entry features one TCR beta chain sequence. No antigen is known for it. These data are taken from a study of shared clonotypes between healthy human individuals. General study findings and limits: An expected dependence of interdonor clonotype sharing on sequencing depth was noted.

Naive CD8 populations comprised CD45RO-negative cells positively selected for CCR7, excluding terminally differentiated effector memory CD45RA+ cells. The CDR3 extends over 16 amino acids. CDR1 SGDLS and CDR2 YYNGEE come from the germline V gene. V lost 4 bases and J lost 9; bases outside the gene matches: 10. The sorted-subset replicate PCRs were given approximately 190 ng DNA, which is approximately 30,000 T cell genomes. The assay was immunoSEQ multiplex PCR, and TCRdb's table has in-frame clones only and misses some. Here the sample spans fewer than 1 million clones, about 97% being singletons. This chain uses TRBV9 with TRBJ2-1, with 13 positions matching TRBD2. The source material was naive CD8+ T cells sorted from blood. The origin of this receptor is a young man in good health. The CDR3 bases are TGTGCCAGCAGCTATTCCGGGACTAGCGGGACGGGTGAGCAGTTCTTC. Its translation is CASSYSGTSGTGEQFF.